The 4 T cell receptor beta chains in this list originate from one sample, sequenced in a study of blood T cell repertoires in COVID-19. Clones were read by immunoSEQ multiplex PCR, and TCRdb kept only the in-frame ones, dropping some. The table shows 350,000 to 450,000 clones, with roughly 86% occurring only once. Sequencing used peripheral blood. Receptors were obtained from a woman in her sixties with COVID-19, enrolled during active disease.

With respect to this clone: The sample contains more than one DNA sequence encoding this CDR3. The CDR3 nucleotides read TGCGCCAGCAGCTTGCAGGGGGCTAACTATGGCTACACCTTC. Its translation: CASSLQGANYGYTF. The chain joins TRBV5-1 to TRBJ1-2, with 7 bases aligning to TRBD1. Germline V lookup: CDR1 SGHRS, CDR2 YFSETQ. The CDR3 runs to 14 residues. V shed 1 base, J shed 0 bases, and the junction held 0 bases outside the gene matches. Full variable domain (missing parts from reference TRBV5-1 and TRBJ1-2): KAGVTQTPRYLIKTRGQQVTLSCSPISGHRSVSWYQQTPGQGLQFLFEYFSETQRNKGNFPGRFSGRQFSNSRSEMNVSTLELGDSALYLCASSLQGANYGYTFGSGTRLTVV.

The V call is TRBV7-8, the J call TRBJ2-3, with 11 bases lining up with TRBD2. V shed 3 bases and J 0 bases; nucleotides not matched to a gene: 5. The germline gives CDR1 SGHVS, CDR2 FQNEAQ. The CDR3 contains 17 residues. The CDR3 protein is CASSFRRLAGSTDTQYF. DNA of the CDR3: TGTGCCAGCAGCTTTCGAAGACTAGCGGGGAGCACAGATACGCAGTATTTT.

In this sample, this clone turned up a few times. This chain uses TRBV2 with TRBJ2-5; D might be TRBD2 (7 bases). The CDR3 is 13 amino acids. Trimming left V 7 bases short and J 6 bases short, with 15 bases between. The V gene's germline CDR1 is SNHLY and CDR2 FYNNEI. CDR3 sequence reads: CASIGGGRKTQYF. CDR3 nucleotides: TGTGCCAGCATAGGCGGGGGCAGGAAGACCCAGTACTTC.

The J gene is TRBJ2-5, the V gene TRBV24-1, with D tentatively TRBD1 (6 bases). V shed 1 base and J shed 1 base, with 9 bases lying between them. The germline CDR1 and CDR2 sequences are KGHDR and SFDVKD. The CDR3 totals 15 residues. The CDR3, as DNA: TGTGCCACCAGTGATTTCGCACAGGGCCAAGAGACCCAGTACTTC. Translation gives CATSDFAQGQETQYF.